This TCR beta chain was identified in a study of OX40 agonist ivuxolimab in advanced cancers. Study information: Three patients got partial responses; one had hepatocellular carcinoma and two had cutaneous melanoma.

The protocol was immunoSEQ multiplex PCR, while the TCRdb copy is restricted to in-frame clones and leaves out a portion. Among over 30,000 clones listed, roughly 91% were seen once. General study points: Both blood CD4+ and CD8+ T cells showed clonal growth by week 6 at 0.1 to 3.0 mg/kg. Among the least clonally expanded were partial responders at 0.1-3.0 mg/kg. CD4+ T cells averaged fewer expanded clones than CD8+ T cells.

A word on this clone: Its specificity is not known.

Trimming took 3 bases from V and 8 from J, leaving 17 bases between them. Germline V lookup: CDR1 KGHSH, CDR2 LQKENI. The CDR3 has 15 residues. V is TRBV18 and J is TRBJ2-1; a possible D gene is TRBD1 (5 bases). The input for sequencing was CD4+ or CD8+ T cells sorted from blood, taken in a trial of the OX40 agonist ivuxolimab. The receptor's source is an adult with an advanced solid tumor such as melanoma, head and neck, liver or kidney cancer. CDR3 in DNA: TGTGCCAGCTCACCTTCCGACAGTTGGCACTATGAGCAGTTCTTC. It codes for CASSPSDSWHYEQFF.